A single sample gave rise to the 17 T cell receptor beta chains below, sequenced in a study of T cells expressing NK-cell markers. TCRdb re-called the 5' RACE reads and shows each CDR3 protein once, DNA omitted. Its table records about 380,000 distinct CDR3 sequences. Sequences were obtained from blood T cells: a sorted CD56 or NKG2C T cell subset, CD4+ or CD8+ T cells, or bulk PBMC T cells (not recorded which). These receptors were obtained from a man between 18 and 69 years old in good health.

The chain links TRBV12-5 to TRBJ2-6; TCRdb proposes TRBD1, but this gene call is untestable without DNA. The CDR3 totals 18 residues. The germline V gene has CDR1 LGHNT and CDR2 FRNRAP. The CDR3 protein is CASGSIDRVLSGANVLTF.

This chain uses TRBV7-9 with TRBJ1-6; TCRdb picks TRBD1, but there is no DNA to check that call. The CDR3 runs to 17 residues. Germline V gene lookup returns CDR1 SEHNR and CDR2 FQNEAQ (reference sequence). The CDR3 reads CASSFYGTTGGGSPLHF.

The chain uses TRBV12-5 and TRBJ2-1. The CDR3 is made up of 14 amino acids. Germline loops: CDR1 LGHNT, CDR2 FRNRAP. CDR3 residues: CASGPLYSYNEQFF.

The CDR3 reads CASSTGGLRNQPQHF. The chain is built from TRBV19 and TRBJ1-5; TCRdb calls TRBD1, which cannot be checked without DNA. Germline-derived CDR1 and CDR2 are LNHDA and SQIVND (reference sequence). This CDR3 comprises 15 residues.

The gene calls are TRBV5-6 and TRBJ2-7; the D call of TRBD1 rests on TCRdb alone, since no DNA is present to check it. Germline V gene lookup returns CDR1 SGHDT and CDR2 YYEEEE. This CDR3 has 17 amino acids. CDR3 sequence: CASSLGPLGQGAYEQYF.

The J gene is TRBJ2-2, the V gene TRBV7-9; TCRdb picks TRBD2, but there is no DNA to check that call. The CDR3 spans 14 residues. CDR1 and CDR2 (germline): SEHNR, FQNEAQ (reference sequence). CDR3 loop: CASSKERGSGELFF.

The rearrangement uses TRBV11-2 and TRBJ2-5; there is no DNA to check the TCRdb D call of TRBD2. Per the germline V gene, CDR1 is SGHAT and CDR2 is FQNNGV. The CDR3 sequence is 14 residues long. The CDR3 spells CASSFSGAKETQYF.

The CDR3 here is CASSDDRAGANVLTF. V and J are TRBV5-8 and TRBJ2-6; TCRdb's assignment of TRBD1 cannot be checked, as there is no DNA. The germline CDR1 and CDR2 sequences are SGHTS and YDEGEE. This CDR3 is 15 amino acids long.

The V gene is TRBV7-6, the J gene TRBJ2-3; TCRdb's D call of TRBD1 is untestable without DNA. Germline V CDR1 and CDR2: SGHVS, FNYEAQ. The CDR3 is 16 amino acids. The CDR3 here is CASSLGGQIHTDTQYF.

This chain links TRBV6-1 with TRBJ2-1. This CDR3 has 12 amino acids. Germline assignment: CDR1 MNHNS and CDR2 SASEGT. The CDR3: CASAGPNNEQFF.

The chain employs TRBV28 and TRBJ1-6; the TRBD1 assignment by TCRdb is unverifiable without DNA. The CDR3 has 16 amino acids. Germline V gene sequence: CDR1 MDHEN, CDR2 SYDVKM. The CDR3 spells CASSLPQGGGVSPLHF.

This chain joins TRBV11-2 and TRBJ1-2; TCRdb's D call of TRBD1 is untestable without DNA. The CDR3 contains 14 residues. Germline V gene data show CDR1 as SGHAT and CDR2 as FQNNGV. The CDR3: CASSLSLLGGGYTF.

This rearrangement joins TRBV13 to TRBJ2-7; TCRdb lists TRBD1, though no DNA is available to test this call. Germline CDR1 reads PRHDT; CDR2 reads FYEKMQ (reference sequence). This CDR3 is 14 amino acids long. CDR3 amino acids: CASSLPGQEYEQYF.

The V gene is TRBV5-4, the J gene TRBJ2-7; no DNA is available, so the TRBD1 call from TCRdb remains unchecked. The CDR3 extends over 14 amino acids. Germline CDR1 SGHNT, CDR2 YYREEE (reference sequence). CDR3 in amino acids: CASSKGQGGGEQYF.

The rearrangement joins TRBV4-1 to TRBJ2-1; TCRdb's D call of TRBD1 is untestable without DNA. CDR1 MGHRA and CDR2 YSYEKL come from the germline V gene. The CDR3 length is 16 residues. This chain's CDR3 is CASSMTRGGLYNEQFF.

The chain combines TRBV7-2 with TRBJ1-5. The CDR3 is made up of 15 amino acids. Germline loops: CDR1 SGHTA, CDR2 FQGNSA. The CDR3 sequence: CASSPGRIGNQPQHF.

The chain is built from TRBV7-2 and TRBJ2-1; the TCRdb D gene call, TRBD1, has no DNA to confirm it. Per the germline V gene, CDR1 is SGHTA and CDR2 is FQGNSA. This CDR3 has 14 amino acids. The CDR3 here is CASSPGTVINEQFF.